This T cell receptor (beta chain) was obtained from a study of shared clonotypes between healthy human individuals. Method: immunoSEQ multiplex PCR; TCRdb's copy keeps in-frame clones and lacks some. The sample includes over 1.5 million clones, about 98% of them seen just once. A remark on this clone: As yet, its antigen is unknown. Other DNA sequences within the sample encode an identical CDR3.

Study-level points and caveats: Represented diversity, genetic and exposure-history alike, was limited by few donors.

The germline CDR1 and CDR2 sequences are KGHSH and LQKENI. The CDR3 totals 16 residues. J was trimmed by 7 bases and V by 0 bases; bases with no gene match: 4. The sequencing sample was made of naive CD4+ T cells sorted from blood. Subset meaning: CD45RA+ positively selected. The V and J genes are TRBV18 and TRBJ2-1; the match to TRBD1 covers 12 bases. This TCR derives from a man younger than 45 in good health. CDR3 in DNA: TGTGCCAGCTCACCACCAGGGACAGGGGGCGGGAATGAGCAGTTCTTC. This encodes CASSPPGTGGGNEQFF. Complete variable domain (other parts from reference TRBV18 and TRBJ2-1): NAGVMQNPRHLVRRRGQEARLRCSPMKGHSHVYWYRQLPEEGLKFMVYLQKENIIDESGMPKERFSAEFPKEGPSILRIQQVVRGDSAAYFCASSPPGTGGGNEQFFGPGTRLTVL.